Following are 22 T cell receptor beta chains from one sample sequenced in a study of early T cells in non-severe SARS-CoV-2 infection. One entry per CDR3 protein results from TCRdb running MiXCR on the 5' RACE reads. The sample carries approximately 9,100 distinct CDR3 sequences, around 4.8% recorded once. Sequencing was performed on whole blood. The receptors shown here come from an adult who was a healthcare worker with PCR-confirmed SARS-CoV-2 infection or an uninfected control (not recorded which).

Ten or more counts support this clonotype. The chain recombines TRBV11-3 with TRBJ1-1, with D tentatively TRBD1 (5 bases). V gave up 0 bases and J gave up 6 bases, with 14 bases separating them. Germline loops: CDR1 SGHNT, CDR2 YENEEA. CDR3 length equals 15 residues. The CDR3 bases are TGTGCCAGCAGCTTAGATCCCTCGATGGGACCTGAAGCTTTCTTT. It yields the protein CASSLDPSMGPEAFF.

This clonotype was seen many times. The chain links TRBV6-5 to TRBJ2-4; 10 nucleotides align to TRBD1. The CDR3 extends over 15 amino acids. Germline trimming cut 5 bases from V and 6 bases from J; bases unmatched to any gene: 7. Germline V CDR1 and CDR2: MNHEY, SVGAGI. DNA for the CDR3: TGTGCCAGCAGTAGGGGACAGGGGTCAAGAAACATTCAGTACTTC. It translates to CASSRGQGSRNIQYF.

At least ten counts were recorded for this clonotype. The chain carries TRBV28 and TRBJ2-1; 13 nucleotides line up with TRBD2. J lost 8 bases, V lost 8 bases, and 9 bases had no gene match. The germline V gene encodes CDR1 MDHEN and CDR2 SYDVKM. The CDR3 sequence is 15 residues long. Written as DNA, the CDR3 is TGTGCCAGCGTTCCCGCGACTAGCGGGAGGCATGAGCAGTTCTTC. Protein sequence: CASVPATSGRHEQFF. Complete variable domain (other parts from reference TRBV28 and TRBJ2-1): DVKVTQSSRYLVKRTGEKVFLECVQDMDHENMFWYRQDPGLGLRLIYFSYDVKMKEKGDIPEGYSVSREKKERFSLILESASTNQTSMYLCASVPATSGRHEQFFGPGTRLTVL.

The chain employs TRBV29-1 and TRBJ2-1; D remains ambiguous. The CDR3 sequence is 11 residues long. Germline V gives CDR1 SQVTM, CDR2 ANQGSEA. Trimming pared 2 bases from V and 4 bases from J, leaving 3 bases between. Here the CDR3 reads CSVERYNEQFF. The CDR3 DNA follows: TGCAGCGTTGAACGGTACAATGAGCAGTTCTTC.

This clonotype is judged medium-sized. This chain links TRBV29-1 with TRBJ1-1; no reliable D call. The V end lost 6 bases, the J end lost 4 bases, and 18 bases lay between the germline ends. The CDR3 is 14 amino acids. Germline values: CDR1 SQVTM, CDR2 ANQGSEA. The chain's CDR3 is CSVWTQPLFTEAFF. Written as DNA, the CDR3 is TGCAGCGTCTGGACCCAACCCCTATTCACTGAAGCTTTCTTT.

This clonotype was recorded at least ten times. This chain connects TRBV19 to TRBJ1-1; D gene ambiguous. The V end was cut by 6 bases, the J end by 0 bases, with 5 bases between. This CDR3 spans 12 amino acids. Germline CDR1 and CDR2: LNHDA and SQIVND (reference sequence). This CDR3 reads CASSRMNTEAFF. The CDR3 DNA sequence: TGTGCCAGTAGCAGGATGAACACTGAAGCTTTCTTT.

This clonotype was seen at least ten times. J is TRBJ1-2 and V is TRBV25-1, with TRBD1 as a possible D gene (5 bases). Trimming cost V 7 bases and J 4 bases, with 19 bases left between them. The CDR3 has 15 amino acids. Germline lookup yields CDR1 MGHDK and CDR2 SYGVNS. CDR3 amino acids: CASTKRDGRTYGYTF. CDR3 coding DNA: TGTGCCAGCACCAAGAGGGACGGACGGACCTATGGCTACACCTTC.

Many counts were recorded for this clonotype. The chain employs TRBV2 and TRBJ2-2; 7 bases map to TRBD1. The CDR3 sequence is 17 residues long. Unmatched junction bases numbered 14, after V lost 7 bases and J lost 3 bases. Germline V gene lookup returns CDR1 SNHLY and CDR2 FYNNEI. The CDR3 loop reads CASTRQGGSMDTGELFF. The CDR3 nucleotides are TGTGCCAGCACCAGACAGGGCGGTTCGATGGACACCGGGGAGCTGTTTTTT.

This clonotype was seen repeatedly, ten times or more. The chain couples TRBV9 to TRBJ1-5; D is possibly TRBD1 (6 bases). Germline V CDR1 and CDR2: SGDLS, YYNGEE. The V end lost 6 bases, the J end lost 6 bases, and 19 bases lay between the germline ends. The CDR3 contains 15 residues. DNA for the CDR3: TGTGCCAGCACGAGTGGGGGGGCAGCCAGTCAGCCCCAGCATTTT. Translated: CASTSGGAASQPQHF.

The sample holds many counts of this clonotype. This chain joins TRBV10-2 and TRBJ2-7, with 15 bases lining up with TRBD2. Germline CDR1 reads WSHSY; CDR2 reads SAAADI. The CDR3 sequence is 16 residues long. The ends lost 9 bases at V and 9 bases at J; junction bases unmatched: 15. DNA of the CDR3: TGCGCCAGGGACAAGTTCCGGACTAGCGGGAGGGTTCCGCAGTACGTC. Translated, it gives CARDKFRTSGRVPQYV.

In its sample, this clonotype was seen many times. The junction does not match germline at one end; this may be a read error. The chain uses TRBV7-7 and TRBJ1-1; no definite D call. The CDR3 has 13 residues. The germline gives CDR1 SSHAT, CDR2 FNYEAQ (reference sequence). CDR3 sequence: CASSLSSNTEAFF. The CDR3 region has the DNA TGTGCTAGCAGCTTAAGCAGCAACACTGAAGCTTTCTTT.

This clonotype is categorized as medium-sized. The chain carries TRBV7-9 and TRBJ2-5; a weak D match, TRBD2 (6 bases). V lost 5 bases to trimming and J lost 3 bases, with 31 bases between them. This CDR3 spans 20 amino acids. CDR1 and CDR2 from the germline V gene are SEHNR and FQNEAQ (reference sequence). This chain's CDR3 is CASSPASAPPGVGGEETQYF. The CDR3 coding sequence is TGTGCCAGCAGCCCGGCTTCTGCACCCCCTGGAGTTGGAGGGGAAGAGACCCAGTACTTC. The full variable domain, with the rest looked up from reference TRBV7-9 and TRBJ2-5, is DTGVSQNPRHKITKRGQNVTFRCDPISEHNRLYWYRQTLGQGPEFLTYFQNEAQLEKSRLLSDRFSAERPKGSFSTLEIQRTEQGDSAMYLCASSPASAPPGVGGEETQYFGPGTRLLVL.

Sample share makes this clonotype medium-sized. The chain joins TRBV19 to TRBJ2-3; 11 nucleotides line up with TRBD2. Germline CDR1 and CDR2: LNHDA and SQIVND (reference sequence). V shed 6 bases, J shed 7 bases, and the junction held 12 bases outside the gene matches. The CDR3 has 16 amino acids. CDR3 bases: TGTGCCAGTAGGAGAACGGGACTAGCGGAATGGCATACGCAGTATTTT. It codes for CASRRTGLAEWHTQYF.

This clonotype was observed a handful of times. The chain uses TRBV4-1 and TRBJ2-1; 13 bases fit TRBD2. In germline, CDR1 is MGHRA, CDR2 YSYEKL. J lost 7 bases, V lost 6 bases, and 6 bases had no gene match. CDR3 size: 15 residues. DNA for the CDR3: TGCGCCAGCAGGCCCTTGGGACTAGCGGGAAATGAGCAGTTCTTC. This gives the protein CASRPLGLAGNEQFF.

The sample holds many counts of this clonotype. V usage is TRBV19 and J usage is TRBJ2-7; a possible D gene is TRBD2 (5 bases). Trimming took 5 bases from V and 6 from J, leaving 14 bases between them. CDR3 length equals 13 residues. Germline V CDR1 and CDR2: LNHDA, SQIVND (reference sequence). CDR3 DNA: TGTGCCAGTAGTCCCGGACTGGCGGGCGAGCAGTACGTC. This encodes CASSPGLAGEQYV.

This clonotype is termed medium-sized. The V call is TRBV20-1, the J call TRBJ2-3; D is uncertain. The germline gives CDR1 DFQATT, CDR2 SNEGSKA (reference sequence). CDR3 length equals 14 residues. Trimming cost V 0 bases and J 0 bases, with 7 bases left between them. The CDR3 region is CSARELPSTDTQYF. DNA for the CDR3: TGCAGTGCTAGAGAACTACCGAGCACAGATACGCAGTATTTT.

This chain joins TRBV12-3 or TRBV12-4 and TRBJ2-7; the match to TRBD2 covers 9 bases. This CDR3 is built from 17 residues. With V trimmed by 5 bases and J by 0 bases, 11 bases remained unmatched. The CDR3 DNA follows: TGTGCCAGCAGTACCGGGTCTAGCGGGATGTTCTCCTACGAGCAGTACTTC. Its protein product is CASSTGSSGMFSYEQYF.

By sample share, this clonotype is medium-sized. This chain joins TRBV5-5 and TRBJ2-3; D not resolved. With 2 bases removed from V and 1 base from J, the gap between germline ends came to 8 bases. The length of the CDR3 is 14 residues. Germline V gene sequence: CDR1 SGHKS, CDR2 YYEKEE (reference sequence). This chain's CDR3 is CASSFAVRTDTQYF. The CDR3 bases are TGTGCCAGCAGCTTCGCGGTGCGCACAGATACGCAGTATTTT.

Relative to its sample, this clonotype is medium-sized. V gene TRBV6-4 combines with J gene TRBJ2-1; 8 positions match TRBD2. Germline V gene data show CDR1 as MRHNA and CDR2 as SNTAGT. The CDR3 sequence is 13 residues long. The trim removed 3 bases at V and 7 bases at J, leaving 2 bases unmatched. For the CDR3, the DNA is TGTGCCAGCAGTGAGGGACTAGAGAATGAGCAGTTCTTC. Protein: CASSEGLENEQFF.

This clonotype is termed medium-sized (0.01 to 0.1%). This chain connects TRBV20-1 to TRBJ2-4; TRBD1 is a possible D gene (6 bases). Germline CDR1 is DFQATT and CDR2 is SNEGSKA (reference sequence). V gave up 3 bases and J gave up 0 bases, with 15 bases separating them. This CDR3 has 16 residues. The CDR3 sequence is CSASLRDTLAKNIQYF. In nucleotides, the CDR3 is TGCAGTGCTAGTCTTCGGGACACGCTAGCCAAAAACATTCAGTACTTC.

In its sample, this clonotype was seen many times. The chain joins TRBV7-9 to TRBJ1-5, with 8 bases fitting TRBD1. The CDR3 contains 16 residues. J gave up 5 bases and V 5 bases, and 11 bases lay outside the gene matches. Per germline, CDR1 SEHNR and CDR2 FQNEAQ (reference sequence). The CDR3 protein is CASSPAGQVGDQPQHF. CDR3 DNA sequence: TGTGCCAGCAGCCCCGCGGGACAGGTCGGAGATCAGCCCCAGCATTTT.

Relative to its sample, this clonotype is medium-sized. J is TRBJ2-1 and V is TRBV29-1, with a possible D match to TRBD1 (5 bases). Germline CDR1 SQVTM, CDR2 ANQGSEA. V was clipped by 0 bases and J by 6 bases, with 18 bases between them. The CDR3 runs to 16 residues. The CDR3 sequence is CSVEDPTRGPGNEQFF. CDR3 in DNA: TGCAGCGTTGAAGATCCGACAAGGGGTCCAGGCAATGAGCAGTTCTTC.